The rows below give T cell receptor beta chains drawn from one sample of a study of human T cells and chemical hapten exposure. TCRdb reprocessed the 5' RACE reads with MiXCR, giving one entry per CDR3 protein. The sample has about 110,000 distinct CDR3 sequences, approximately 19% seen once. These receptors came from a human donor in good health. The CDR3 runs from the conserved cysteine through the conserved F or W.

J gene: TRBJ2-6; V gene: TRBV5-1; CDR3 protein: CASSLQGTNSGANVLTF
J gene: TRBJ2-1; V gene: TRBV12-3/TRBV12-4; CDR3 protein: CASSSSGRAGSYNEQFF
J gene: TRBJ1-3; V gene: TRBV28; CDR3 protein: CASSILTGGYGNTIYF
J gene: TRBJ2-1; V gene: TRBV29-1; CDR3 protein: CSVDPDLDYNEQFF
J gene: TRBJ1-5; V gene: TRBV12-5; CDR3 protein: CASARGAGSDNQPQHF
J gene: TRBJ2-1; V gene: TRBV7-3; CDR3 protein: CASSLSTWGEQFF
J gene: TRBJ1-5; V gene: TRBV7-9; CDR3 protein: CASSLEIGGNQPQHF
J gene: TRBJ2-7; V gene: TRBV29-1; CDR3 protein: CSVERGTGDHEQYF
J gene: TRBJ1-1; V gene: TRBV18; CDR3 protein: CASSPFMGQGLNTEAFF
J gene: TRBJ2-7; V gene: TRBV7-6; CDR3 protein: CASSLRLAGARRSYEQYF
J gene: TRBJ2-7; V gene: TRBV28; CDR3 protein: CASSLLEVISEQYF
J gene: TRBJ2-1; V gene: TRBV28; CDR3 protein: CASWRDRDEQFF
J gene: TRBJ2-2; V gene: TRBV3-1; CDR3 protein: CASSQGVGTGELFF
J gene: TRBJ2-1; V gene: TRBV4-2; CDR3 protein: CASSQDQPNEQFF
J gene: TRBJ2-4; V gene: TRBV18; CDR3 protein: CASSPRGSGEAKNIQYF
J gene: TRBJ2-1; V gene: TRBV12-3/TRBV12-4; CDR3 protein: CASSLLREALAGQFF
J gene: TRBJ1-3; V gene: TRBV28; CDR3 protein: CASSLAGAGNTIYF
J gene: TRBJ2-7; V gene: TRBV4-1; CDR3 protein: CASSQRNSGREPYEQYF
J gene: TRBJ2-2; V gene: TRBV30; CDR3 protein: CAWSDISNSNTGELFF
J gene: TRBJ2-3; V gene: TRBV5-1; CDR3 protein: CASSLVAGVTDTQYF
J gene: TRBJ2-7; V gene: TRBV27; CDR3 protein: CASSFRGTEQYF
J gene: TRBJ2-7; V gene: TRBV27; CDR3 protein: CASSLPGRHEQYF
J gene: TRBJ1-1; V gene: TRBV7-3; CDR3 protein: CASSLVGGTATEAFF
J gene: TRBJ1-1; V gene: TRBV6-1; CDR3 protein: CASSAPVIGWAEAFF
J gene: TRBJ1-5; V gene: TRBV2; CDR3 protein: CASRPMGQPQHF
J gene: TRBJ2-7; V gene: TRBV11-2; CDR3 protein: CASSPITGGITYEQYF
J gene: TRBJ1-1; V gene: TRBV28; CDR3 protein: CASSSRHRRGRQNTEAFF
J gene: TRBJ2-2; V gene: TRBV6-5; CDR3 protein: CASSSTSGELFF
J gene: TRBJ2-7; V gene: TRBV20-1; CDR3 protein: CSASKNSYEQYF
J gene: TRBJ2-3; V gene: TRBV2; CDR3 protein: CASSERDTQYF
J gene: TRBJ1-1; V gene: TRBV7-3; CDR3 protein: CASSQDGRQNTEAFF
J gene: TRBJ2-1; V gene: TRBV30; CDR3 protein: CAWSVSNYNEQFF
J gene: TRBJ1-2; V gene: TRBV4-2; CDR3 protein: CASHSLGAVNYGYTF
J gene: TRBJ2-1; V gene: TRBV12-3/TRBV12-4; CDR3 protein: CASRLAGYNEQFF
J gene: TRBJ1-5; V gene: TRBV5-1; CDR3 protein: CASSLGSGVNQPQHF
J gene: TRBJ1-5; V gene: TRBV27; CDR3 protein: CASSSGGFGNQPQHF
J gene: TRBJ1-4; V gene: TRBV12-3/TRBV12-4; CDR3 protein: CASSFSGTGSEKLFF